Each of the 24 T cell receptor beta chains below was sequenced from the same sample in a study of blood T cell repertoires in COVID-19. Some clones are missing from TCRdb's copy, which holds only in-frame ones; the method was immunoSEQ multiplex PCR. The sample holds about 73,000 clones; more than 70% are singletons and the top ten take 2% to 2.5%. Sequenced: peripheral blood. The receptor set was obtained from a man between 65 and 85 years old with COVID-19, enrolled during active disease.

The sample holds one count of this clone. The genes are TRBV9 and TRBJ1-4, with D unclear. Between the trimmed V and J ends, which lost 0 bases and 7 bases, there was a span of 19 bases. The CDR3 consists of 17 residues. Germline CDR1 reads SGDLS; CDR2 reads YYNGEE. In DNA, the CDR3 is TGTGCCAGCAGCGTAGGAGAATCCTGGGCCCCGTTTGAAAAACTGTTTTTT. This codes for CASSVGESWAPFEKLFF. The whole variable domain, remainder taken from reference TRBV9 and TRBJ1-4, is DSGVTQTPKHLITATGQRVTLRCSPRSGDLSVYWYQQSLDQGLQFLIQYYNGEERAKGNILERFSAQQFPDLHSELNLSSLELGDSALYFCASSVGESWAPFEKLFFGSGTQLSVL.

This chain uses TRBV6-2 or TRBV6-3 with TRBJ2-7; 8 positions match TRBD1. CDR1 is MNHEY and CDR2 is SVGEGT in the germline V gene. Trimming removed 5 bases from V and 3 bases from J; junction bases left unmatched: 9. The CDR3 is 15 amino acids. DNA for the CDR3: TGTGCCAGCAGTACGGACAGGGAGAATATCTACGAGCAGTACTTC. This encodes CASSTDRENIYEQYF.

V and J are TRBV30 and TRBJ2-7; possible D gene TRBD2, 6 bases. Trimming took off 3 bases at V and 7 bases at J, with 19 bases between the two ends. The CDR3 contains 14 residues. The germline CDR1 and CDR2 sequences are GTSNPN and SVGIG (reference sequence). The CDR3: CAWRAFGGKGEQYF. The CDR3 DNA is TGTGCCTGGAGGGCTTTCGGGGGTAAGGGAGAGCAGTACTTC.

J is TRBJ1-6 and V is TRBV5-1, with D perhaps TRBD1 (5 bases). The V gene's germline CDR1 is SGHRS and CDR2 YFSETQ. V lost 4 bases, J lost 8 bases, and 16 bases lay in between. The CDR3 is 15 residues long. CDR3 in DNA: TGCGCCAGCAGCCCACAGCTAGGGGTAGATTCACCCCTCCACTTT. Translated, it gives CASSPQLGVDSPLHF.

This chain connects TRBV7-2 to TRBJ2-7, with TRBD2 as a possible D gene (5 bases). Per germline, CDR1 SGHTA and CDR2 FQGNSA. The CDR3 is made up of 14 amino acids. Trimming stripped 3 bases from V and 1 base from J, with 10 bases between. CDR3 nucleotide sequence: TGTGCCAGCAGCTTTCCGACGGGATCCTACGAGCAGTACTTC. Amino acid sequence: CASSFPTGSYEQYF. The variable domain in full, with the rest retrieved from reference TRBV7-2 and TRBJ2-7, is GAGVSQSPSNKVTEKGKDVELRCDPISGHTALYWYRQSLGQGLEFLIYFQGNSAPDKSGLPSDRFSAERTGGSVSTLTIQRTQQEDSAVYLCASSFPTGSYEQYFGPGTRLTVT.

The chain has TRBV5-1 and TRBJ2-2, with D maybe TRBD1 (5 bases). Trimming shortened V by 0 bases and J by 4 bases, and 10 bases separated the two germline ends. The CDR3 sequence is 15 residues long. Germline V lookup: CDR1 SGHRS, CDR2 YFSETQ. The CDR3 spells CASSLGVDSTGELFF. CDR3 sequence (DNA): TGCGCCAGCAGCTTGGGAGTAGACAGCACCGGGGAGCTGTTTTTT.

To note about this clone: The junction shows a germline mismatch at one end, possibly a read error. The chain joins TRBV7-7 to TRBJ2-7; 11 nucleotides match TRBD1. The CDR3 extends over 16 amino acids. From germline, CDR1 is SSHAT and CDR2 FNYEAQ (reference sequence). The CDR3 DNA follows: TGTGCTAGCAGCCCTAGGCCGGGACAGGGGGCCTACGAGCAGTACTTC. Encoded protein: CASSPRPGQGAYEQYF. The full variable domain, with the rest looked up from reference TRBV7-7 and TRBJ2-7, is GAGVSQSPRYKVTKRGQDVTLRCDPISSHATLYWYQQALGQGPEFLTYFNYEAQPDKSGLPSDRFSAERPEGSISTLTIQRTEQRDSAMYRCASSPRPGQGAYEQYFGPGTRLTVT.

The rearrangement links TRBV6-5 to TRBJ1-3, with D unclear. The CDR3 length is 16 residues. Germline assignment: CDR1 MNHEY and CDR2 SVGAGI. V gave up 3 bases and J gave up 0 bases, with 12 bases separating them. The CDR3 DNA sequence: TGTGCCAGCAGTTATTCGGCAGGCGCCTCTGGAAACACCATATATTTT. Translation gives CASSYSAGASGNTIYF.

The V and J genes are TRBV9 and TRBJ1-2; tentative D call: TRBD1 (5 bases). The germline V and J ends were trimmed by 0 bases and 4 bases, with 19 bases remaining between them. Per germline, CDR1 SGDLS and CDR2 YYNGEE. This CDR3 is built from 17 residues. CDR3 sequence: CASSVAAQGGASYGYTF. Written as DNA, the CDR3 is TGTGCCAGCAGCGTAGCGGCTCAAGGTGGGGCTTCCTATGGCTACACCTTC.

V gene TRBV28 combines with J gene TRBJ1-6, with 8 bases aligning to TRBD1. Germline V gene sequence: CDR1 MDHEN, CDR2 SYDVKM. This CDR3 comprises 15 residues. Unmatched junction bases numbered 8, after V lost 3 bases and J lost 10 bases. The chain's CDR3 is CASSLGDRLRSPLHF. The DNA for the CDR3 is TGTGCCAGCAGTTTGGGGGACAGGTTACGGTCACCCCTCCACTTT. Variable domain in full (rest from reference TRBV28 and TRBJ1-6): DVKVTQSSRYLVKRTGEKVFLECVQDMDHENMFWYRQDPGLGLRLIYFSYDVKMKEKGDIPEGYSVSREKKERFSLILESASTNQTSMYLCASSLGDRLRSPLHFGNGTRLTVT.

The rearrangement joins TRBV28 to TRBJ2-7; possible D gene TRBD2, 6 bases. V was clipped by 10 bases and J by 2 bases, with 9 bases between them. Germline V gene sequence: CDR1 MDHEN, CDR2 SYDVKM. The CDR3 has 11 amino acids. CDR3 amino acids: CATGGAYEQYF. Here the CDR3 DNA reads TGTGCCACCGGGGGAGCCTACGAGCAGTACTTC.

The chain links TRBV19 to TRBJ2-2; D is uncertain. The CDR3 loop spans 14 amino acids. Germline CDR1 is LNHDA and CDR2 is SQIVND (reference sequence). Trimming pared 4 bases from V and 3 bases from J, leaving 9 bases between. For the CDR3, the DNA is TGTGCCAGTAGTAGAACGGAGTACACCGGGGAGCTGTTTTTT. Its translation is CASSRTEYTGELFF.

This chain uses TRBV6-2 or TRBV6-3 with TRBJ2-3, with TRBD1 as a possible D gene (5 bases). Germline values: CDR1 MNHEY, CDR2 SVGEGT. This CDR3 is 13 amino acids long. V was clipped by 6 bases and J by 3 bases, with 10 bases between them. The CDR3 region is CASSPRQTDTQYF. The CDR3 region has the DNA TGTGCCAGCAGCCCGAGACAGACAGATACGCAGTATTTT.

The chain combines TRBV3-1 (or the pseudogene TRBV3-2) with TRBJ1-6; no clear D. The CDR3 has 14 residues. CDR1 is LGHDT, CDR2 YNNKEL, per germline (reference sequence). V lost 1 base to trimming and J lost 4 bases, with 5 bases between them. The CDR3 spells CASSQGGYNSPLHF. The DNA for the CDR3 is TGTGCCAGCAGCCAAGGAGGGTATAATTCACCCCTCCACTTT.

In its sample, this clone was seen many times. This CDR3 is CASRDRGRDNQPQHF. CDR3 DNA: TGTGCCAGTAGGGACAGGGGCCGGGACAATCAGCCCCAGCATTTT. The V gene is TRBV19, the J gene TRBJ1-5, with TRBD1 matching over 9 bases. Germline V gene sequence: CDR1 LNHDA, CDR2 SQIVND (reference sequence). This CDR3 region has 15 residues. The V gene end was trimmed by 6 bases and the J gene end by 3 bases; junction bases not matched to a gene: 6.

The chain combines TRBV3-1 (or the pseudogene TRBV3-2) with TRBJ2-2, with TRBD2 identical over 8 bases. The CDR3 loop spans 15 amino acids. CDR1 LGHDT and CDR2 YNNKEL come from the germline V gene (reference sequence). Trimming removed 4 bases from V and 4 bases from J; junction bases left unmatched: 5. CDR3 bases: TGTGCCAGCAGCCCTTTAGCGGGGCTCACCGGGGAGCTGTTTTTT. Protein sequence: CASSPLAGLTGELFF.

The gene calls are TRBV24-1 and TRBJ1-4; 9 nucleotides match TRBD1. The germline CDR1 and CDR2 sequences are KGHDR and SFDVKD. V dropped 1 base and J dropped 6; count of bases not matched to a gene: 5. The CDR3 extends over 16 amino acids. In DNA, the CDR3 is TGTGCCACCAGTGATTTTCGACAGGGGGAGGATGAAAAACTGTTTTTT. It codes for CATSDFRQGEDEKLFF.

For the CDR3, the DNA is TGCGCCAGCAGCCCGTTACGCACTAGCGGGACCAACAATGAGCAGTTCTTC. Its protein is CASSPLRTSGTNNEQFF. The chain has TRBV4-1 and TRBJ2-1; 10 bases are a match to TRBD2. Germline CDR1 MGHRA, CDR2 YSYEKL. CDR3 length equals 17 residues. Trimming removed 4 bases from V and 5 bases from J; junction bases left unmatched: 11.

This clone was recorded once. The V call is TRBV6-5, the J call TRBJ1-1; D might be TRBD1 (6 bases). Germline loops: CDR1 MNHEY, CDR2 SVGAGI. The CDR3 length is 13 residues. V lost 5 bases, J lost 1 base, and 8 bases lay in between. CDR3 amino acids: CASSTGQNTEAFF. DNA of the CDR3: TGTGCCAGCAGTACGGGACAGAACACTGAAGCTTTCTTT.

This clone occurred a few times. The chain employs TRBV7-2 and TRBJ2-1, with 8 bases fitting TRBD2. Per the germline V gene, CDR1 is SGHTA and CDR2 is FQGNSA. The V segment lost 1 base and the J segment 7 bases; nucleotides outside the gene matches: 9. CDR3 length: 16 residues. CDR3 DNA: TGTGCCAGCAGCTTAGTGAGTATGCTAGCGGGTAATGAGCAGTTCTTC. Protein: CASSLVSMLAGNEQFF.

The chain combines TRBV9 with TRBJ2-1; 9 bases map to TRBD2. Germline V gene sequence: CDR1 SGDLS, CDR2 YYNGEE. The CDR3 spans 15 residues. The junction had 3 bases not matched to a gene; V was cut back by 4 bases and J by 1 base. CDR3 amino acids: CASSLAGDSYNEQFF. The CDR3 coding sequence is TGTGCCAGCAGCTTAGCGGGAGATTCCTACAATGAGCAGTTCTTC.

This CDR3 reads CASRAGAGLDSPLHF. CDR3 sequence (DNA): TGTGCCAGCAGGGCAGGGGCGGGTTTGGATTCACCCCTCCACTTT. V gene TRBV6-5 combines with J gene TRBJ1-6; D perhaps matches TRBD1 (6 bases). The V and J ends lost 6 bases and 8 bases respectively, with 17 bases between them. The germline V gene encodes CDR1 MNHEY and CDR2 SVGAGI. The CDR3 length is 15 residues.

The chain joins TRBV19 to TRBJ1-5, with D unclear. The CDR3 totals 13 residues. V was trimmed by 7 bases and J by 4 bases, leaving 11 bases between them. Germline CDR1 LNHDA, CDR2 SQIVND (reference sequence). CDR3 protein: CASTDNLNQPQHF. The CDR3 DNA sequence: TGTGCCAGTACCGACAATCTTAATCAGCCCCAGCATTTT.

The chain has TRBV5-1 and TRBJ1-2; possibly TRBD1 for D (5 bases). CDR1 is SGHRS and CDR2 is YFSETQ in the germline V gene. The CDR3 has 12 amino acids. V lost 5 bases and J 7 bases, leaving 12 bases between the germline ends. The CDR3 nucleotides are TGCGCCAGCAGGGAAGGGGTTTTTGGCTACACCTTC. This translates into CASREGVFGYTF.